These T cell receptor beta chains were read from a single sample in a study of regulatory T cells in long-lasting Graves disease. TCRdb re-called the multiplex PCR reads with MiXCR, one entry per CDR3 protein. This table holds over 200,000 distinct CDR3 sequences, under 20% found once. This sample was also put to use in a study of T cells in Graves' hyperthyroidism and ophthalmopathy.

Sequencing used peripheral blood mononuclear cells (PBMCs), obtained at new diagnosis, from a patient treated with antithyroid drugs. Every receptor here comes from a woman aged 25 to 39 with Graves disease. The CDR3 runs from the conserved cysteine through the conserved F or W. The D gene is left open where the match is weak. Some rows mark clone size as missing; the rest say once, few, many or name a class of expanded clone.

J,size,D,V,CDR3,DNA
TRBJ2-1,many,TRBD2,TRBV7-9,CASSLAGGNEQFF,TGTGCCAGCAGCCTCGCGGGAGGCAATGAGCAGTTCTTC
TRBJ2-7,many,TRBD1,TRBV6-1,CASTHRGPRLSPYEQYF,TGTGCCAGCACCCACAGGGGCCCACGACTCTCACCCTACGAGCAGTACTTC
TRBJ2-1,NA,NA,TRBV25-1,CASSPLSGPSYNEQFF,TGTGCCAGCAGTCCTTTGTCGGGGCCTTCCTACAATGAGCAGTTCTTC
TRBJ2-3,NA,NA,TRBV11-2,CASSFGTGRGTQYF,TGTGCCAGCAGCTTTGGAACAGGGCGAGGTACGCAGTATTTT
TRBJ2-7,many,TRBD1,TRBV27,CASSLGQASYEQYF,TGTGCCAGCAGTTTGGGACAGGCATCCTACGAGCAGTACTTC
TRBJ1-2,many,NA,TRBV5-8,CASSLGEGSGVRGYTF,TGTGCCAGCAGCTTGGGCGAGGGGAGTGGGGTGCGTGGCTACACCTTC
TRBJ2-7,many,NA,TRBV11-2,CASGRRDEVYF,TGTGCCAGCGGCCGCCGGGACGAAGTGTACTTC
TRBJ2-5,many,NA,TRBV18,CASSRKVETQYF,TGTGCCAGCTCACGAAAGGTAGAGACCCAGTACTTC
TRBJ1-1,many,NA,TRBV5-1,CASSLDRLRTEAFF,TGCGCCAGCAGCTTGGACCGGCTGCGGACTGAAGCTTTCTTT
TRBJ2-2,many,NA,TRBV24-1,CATSDKRSGSVGELFF,TGTGCCACCAGTGATAAGAGGTCTGGTAGCGTCGGGGAGCTGTTTTTT
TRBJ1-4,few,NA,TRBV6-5,CASSYGHQGELFF,TGTGCCAGCAGTTACGGGCACCAAGGGGAACTGTTTTTT
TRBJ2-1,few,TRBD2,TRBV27,CASSLRRGSSYNEQFF,TGTGCCAGCAGTTTAAGGCGGGGGAGCTCCTACAATGAGCAGTTCTTC
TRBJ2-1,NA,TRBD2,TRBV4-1,CASSPGGGLGGKQFF,TGCGCCAGCAGCCCGGGAGGAGGCCTGGGGGGTAAGCAGTTCTTC
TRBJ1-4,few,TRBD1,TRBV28,CASSFRGTATNEKLFF,TGTGCCAGCAGTTTCAGGGGGACTGCAACTAATGAAAAACTGTTTTTT
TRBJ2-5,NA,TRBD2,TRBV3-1,CASRVAGGKETQYF,TGTGCCAGCAGGGTAGCGGGGGGTAAAGAGACCCAGTACTTC
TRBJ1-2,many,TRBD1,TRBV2,CASQVTSGGSYGYTF,TGTGCCAGTCAAGTTACCTCAGGGGGGAGCTATGGCTACACCTTC